This T cell receptor (beta chain) is drawn from a study of T cell responses to AZD1222 COVID-19 vaccine. Clones were sequenced by immunoSEQ multiplex PCR, and TCRdb holds only the in-frame ones, with some missing. The data show just under 150,000 clones, approximately 89% seen once. The CDR3 has 17 amino acids. Germline values: CDR1 SGHRS, CDR2 YFSETQ. Trimming took 4 bases from V and 5 from J, leaving 22 bases between them. This clone was seen a single time. The chain couples TRBV5-1 to TRBJ2-1; weak D call: TRBD1 (6 bases). This specimen was peripheral blood, taken 28 days after the second AZD1222 dose. The TCR comes from an adult who received the AZD1222 COVID-19 vaccine. The CDR3 DNA reads as TGCGCCAGCAGCCCAACCGGGACACCTACTAGGGACAATGAGCAGTTCTTC. Translated, it gives CASSPTGTPTRDNEQFF. Together with reference TRBV5-1 and TRBJ2-1, the CDR3 gives the full variable domain: KAGVTQTPRYLIKTRGQQVTLSCSPISGHRSVSWYQQTPGQGLQFLFEYFSETQRNKGNFPGRFSGRQFSNSRSEMNVSTLELGDSALYLCASSPTGTPTRDNEQFFGPGTRLTVL.